Following are 27 T cell receptor beta chains from one sample sequenced in a study of cytomegalovirus exposure and HLA in healthy donors. Primers included in the PCR were 60 Vbeta and 13 Jbeta primers. Sequenced by immunoSEQ multiplex PCR; TCRdb stores in-frame clones only, minus some. The table lists about 130,000 clones, over 80% of them singletons. Sequenced: PBMCs. The receptors stem from a boy younger than 18 in good health and CMV-seronegative.

The chain carries TRBV7-2 and TRBJ2-3, with D tentatively TRBD1 (5 bases). The ends were cut back, 0 bases at V and 3 bases at J, with 7 bases in the middle. The CDR3 is 14 residues long. Per germline, CDR1 SGHTA and CDR2 FQGNSA. This chain's CDR3 is CASSLAGATDTQYF. Here the CDR3 DNA reads TGTGCCAGCAGCTTAGCAGGGGCAACAGATACGCAGTATTTT.

V and J are TRBV7-2 and TRBJ1-1, with a weak D call TRBD1 (6 bases). Germline CDR1 and CDR2: SGHTA and FQGNSA. The CDR3 contains 14 residues. Trimming cost V 5 bases and J 4 bases, with 14 bases left between them. The DNA of the CDR3 is TGTGCCAGCAGCATACAGGGATTTGGCACTGAAGCTTTCTTT. As protein: CASSIQGFGTEAFF.

The gene calls are TRBV2 and TRBJ1-2; possible D gene TRBD1, 6 bases. Trimming pared 8 bases from V and 5 bases from J, leaving 12 bases between. The CDR3 has 12 residues. Germline-derived CDR1 and CDR2 are SNHLY and FYNNEI. The CDR3 DNA reads TGTGCCAGCGAGGTCCAGGGGTATGGCTACACCTTC. As protein: CASEVQGYGYTF.

The genes are TRBV2 and TRBJ2-1, with TRBD1 matching 7 bases. Germline CDR1 is SNHLY and CDR2 is FYNNEI. J was trimmed by 8 bases and V by 5 bases; bases with no gene match: 12. This CDR3 contains 15 residues. The DNA of the CDR3 is TGTGCCAGCAGTCGACGACAGGGAAAGCGAGATGAGCAGTTCTTC. Translating gives CASSRRQGKRDEQFF.

V and J are TRBV18 and TRBJ2-1; TRBD2 is a possible D gene (5 bases). The germline CDR1 and CDR2 sequences are KGHSH and LQKENI. This CDR3 region has 12 residues. Between the trimmed V and J ends, which lost 6 bases and 12 bases, there was a span of 15 bases. CDR3 coding DNA: TGTGCCAGCTCTCCCCCAGAGGGAGCGCAGTTCTTC. The encoded protein is CASSPPEGAQFF.

The chain combines TRBV13 with TRBJ1-1; 7 nucleotides match TRBD1. This CDR3 spans 14 amino acids. V shed 0 bases, J shed 4 bases, and the junction held 2 bases outside the gene matches. Germline V lookup: CDR1 PRHDT, CDR2 FYEKMQ (reference sequence). CDR3 protein: CASSLGTGSTEAFF. For the CDR3, the DNA is TGTGCCAGCAGCTTAGGGACAGGGTCCACTGAAGCTTTCTTT.

This clone has only a few counts. Different DNA sequences within this sample yield the same CDR3. The chain is built from TRBV5-6 and TRBJ1-1, with TRBD1 matching over 8 bases. CDR1 SGHDT and CDR2 YYEEEE come from the germline V gene. Germline trimming cut 2 bases from V and 5 bases from J; bases unmatched to any gene: 2. The CDR3 runs 13 residues. The CDR3 coding sequence is TGTGCCAGCAGCTTAGACAGGGGAACTGAAGCTTTCTTT. This translates into CASSLDRGTEAFF.

V usage is TRBV30 and J usage is TRBJ1-6, with 9 nucleotides matching TRBD1. Losses at the gene ends were 4 bases for V and 5 bases for J; bases not matched to a gene: 6. This CDR3 is 15 amino acids long. CDR1 and CDR2 from the germline V gene are GTSNPN and SVGIG (reference sequence). The CDR3 protein is CAWNLGQGNNSPLHF. The CDR3 bases are TGTGCCTGGAACCTCGGACAGGGGAATAATTCACCCCTCCACTTT.

The V call is TRBV14, the J call TRBJ1-2, with D perhaps matching TRBD1 (6 bases). CDR3 length: 13 amino acids. Trimming pared 4 bases from V and 8 bases from J, leaving 14 bases between. Per the germline V gene, CDR1 is SGHDN and CDR2 is FVKESK. The CDR3 loop reads CASSPSPTGGYTF. CDR3 coding DNA: TGTGCCAGCAGCCCTTCCCCGACAGGCGGCTACACCTTC.

In this sample, this clone turned up once. The chain links TRBV4-3 to TRBJ2-3, with D unresolved. Deletions cut 0 bases from V and 0 bases from J, with 13 bases between. The CDR3 consists of 17 residues. CDR1 is LGHNA and CDR2 is YSLEER in the germline V gene. The CDR3 DNA follows: TGCGCCAGCAGCCAAGATGCCCCAGGTACTAGCACAGATACGCAGTATTTT. Its protein product is CASSQDAPGTSTDTQYF.

With regard to this clone: The same CDR3 is also encoded by other DNA sequences in this sample. V gene TRBV19 combines with J gene TRBJ1-2, with 11 bases fitting TRBD1. V lost 4 bases, J lost 6 bases, and 1 base stayed unmatched. Germline V gene sequence: CDR1 LNHDA, CDR2 SQIVND (reference sequence). The CDR3 runs 13 residues. CDR3 sequence: CASSTDRGHGYTF. The CDR3 DNA follows: TGTGCCAGTAGTACGGACAGGGGGCATGGCTACACCTTC.

This sequence joins TRBV27 and TRBJ2-1; D might be TRBD2 (6 bases). V gave up 4 bases and J gave up 7 bases, with 17 bases separating them. Germline CDR1 and CDR2: MNHEY and SMNVEV (reference sequence). This CDR3 spans 15 amino acids. In DNA, the CDR3 is TGTGCCAGCAGTTCCCTGGGACTTTTAGAGAATGAGCAGTTCTTC. Encoded protein: CASSSLGLLENEQFF.

The V and J genes are TRBV6-5 and TRBJ2-7, with 8 positions matching TRBD2. With 2 bases clipped from V and 5 bases from J, the junction kept 8 bases outside the gene matches. Germline CDR1 MNHEY, CDR2 SVGAGI. The CDR3 runs 15 residues. The CDR3: CASSYRSGGPDEQYF. In DNA form, the CDR3 reads TGTGCCAGCAGTTACCGGTCGGGAGGGCCCGACGAGCAGTACTTC.

The V and J genes are TRBV6-6 and TRBJ2-5; D is undetermined. This CDR3 has 13 residues. V dropped 7 bases and J dropped 5 bases, with 14 bases sitting between them. From germline, CDR1 is MNHNY and CDR2 SVGAGI (reference sequence). The DNA of the CDR3 is TGTGCCAGCACCTCCCCGAGCGAGGAGACCCAGTACTTC. Translation gives CASTSPSEETQYF.

J is TRBJ1-5 and V is TRBV19; the D gene is possibly TRBD1 (6 bases). The CDR3 totals 17 residues. V lost 0 bases and J 0 bases, leaving 12 bases between the germline ends. Per the germline V gene, CDR1 is LNHDA and CDR2 is SQIVND (reference sequence). In DNA, the CDR3 is TGTGCCAGTAGTATAGATTCGGGGACACATAGCAATCAGCCCCAGCATTTT. This sequence encodes CASSIDSGTHSNQPQHF.

V and J are TRBV6-6 and TRBJ2-1; 9 nucleotides line up with TRBD1. CDR3 length equals 16 residues. V shed 5 bases and J 5 bases; nucleotides not matched to a gene: 10. Germline lookup yields CDR1 MNHNY and CDR2 SVGAGI (reference sequence). The CDR3 region has the DNA TGTGCCAGCAGTCCTGACCTGGGACAGGGCGACAATGAGCAGTTCTTC. Protein sequence: CASSPDLGQGDNEQFF.

The chain has TRBV5-6 and TRBJ1-4; D not resolved. V dropped 3 bases and J dropped 7 bases, with 19 bases sitting between them. The CDR3 sequence is 16 residues long. The V gene's germline CDR1 is SGHDT and CDR2 YYEEEE. The CDR3 loop is CASSSSRDRLREKLFF. For the CDR3, the DNA is TGTGCCAGCAGCTCCTCTAGAGACCGGCTCCGTGAAAAACTGTTTTTT.

This clone is a singleton in its sample. The gene calls are TRBV7-8 and TRBJ2-1, with 7 bases lining up with TRBD2. The CDR3 sequence is 17 residues long. Looked up from germline, CDR1 is SGHVS and CDR2 is FQNEAQ. J lost 5 bases, V lost 1 base, and 11 bases had no gene match. The CDR3 region has the DNA TGTGCCAGCAGCTTAGGCACGGGACTAATTATTCACAATGAGCAGTTCTTC. Translated: CASSLGTGLIIHNEQFF. The full variable domain, rest sourced from reference TRBV7-8 and TRBJ2-1, is GAGVSQSPRYKVAKRGQDVALRCDPISGHVSLFWYQQALGQGPEFLTYFQNEAQLDKSGLPSDRFFAERPEGSVSTLKIQRTQQEDSAVYLCASSLGTGLIIHNEQFFGPGTRLTVL.

This chain joins TRBV19 and TRBJ2-7, with D possibly matching TRBD2 (5 bases). The CDR3 consists of 13 residues. The V gene lost 4 bases and the J gene lost 3 bases, with 10 bases spanning the gap. Germline V gives CDR1 LNHDA, CDR2 SQIVND (reference sequence). Written as DNA, the CDR3 is TGTGCCAGTAGTAGCTCCCGGGGCTACGAGCAGTACTTC. It specifies CASSSSRGYEQYF.

DNA for the CDR3: TGCGCCAGCAGCTTGGGAGGAAGCCTTAACCCCTACGAGCAGTACTTC. This sequence encodes CASSLGGSLNPYEQYF. The genes are TRBV5-1 and TRBJ2-7; D gene ambiguous. CDR1 SGHRS and CDR2 YFSETQ come from the germline V gene. V was trimmed by 0 bases and J by 2 bases, leaving 15 bases between them. This CDR3 comprises 16 residues.

This chain connects TRBV10-3 to TRBJ2-7; TRBD1 matches 7 bases. This CDR3 is built from 13 residues. Unmatched junction bases numbered 4, after V lost 6 bases and J lost 2 bases. Germline CDR1 is ENHRY and CDR2 is SYGVKD. CDR3 in DNA: TGTGCCATCAGCTCCGGGACAGCCTACGAGCAGTACTTC. This gives the protein CAISSGTAYEQYF.

The chain combines TRBV6-5 with TRBJ1-1, with 9 bases fitting TRBD1. After removal of 2 bases from V and 9 bases from J, the junction contained 13 bases not matched to a gene. Looked up from germline, CDR1 is MNHEY and CDR2 is SVGAGI. This CDR3 is 16 amino acids long. DNA of the CDR3: TGTGCCAGCAGTTACAGTGGACAGGGGTCATTTCTACAAGCTTTCTTT. It encodes CASSYSGQGSFLQAFF.

This clone was detected once. The chain has TRBV5-1 and TRBJ2-1, with D maybe TRBD1 (6 bases). The CDR3 sequence is 16 residues long. Germline V gives CDR1 SGHRS, CDR2 YFSETQ. Trimming took 1 base from V and 6 from J, leaving 17 bases between them. CDR3 DNA: TGCGCCAGCAGCTTGTTAGGGACATCTCTGAGCAATGAGCAGTTCTTC. Amino acids: CASSLLGTSLSNEQFF. Full variable domain (missing parts from reference TRBV5-1 and TRBJ2-1): KAGVTQTPRYLIKTRGQQVTLSCSPISGHRSVSWYQQTPGQGLQFLFEYFSETQRNKGNFPGRFSGRQFSNSRSEMNVSTLELGDSALYLCASSLLGTSLSNEQFFGPGTRLTVL.

This chain joins TRBV4-3 and TRBJ2-2; 10 bases match TRBD1. V was pared by 0 bases and J by 10 bases, with 8 bases of the junction left unmatched. This CDR3 is built from 16 residues. Germline CDR1 reads LGHNA; CDR2 reads YSLEER. CDR3 sequence: CASSQDGTGVGEELFF. As DNA, the CDR3 is TGCGCCAGCAGCCAAGATGGGACAGGGGTTGGCGAGGAGCTGTTTTTT.

The rearrangement joins TRBV4-1 to TRBJ1-1; D gene ambiguous. V was pared by 0 bases and J by 4 bases, with 12 bases between. Germline lookup yields CDR1 MGHRA and CDR2 YSYEKL. This CDR3 is 15 amino acids long. CDR3 DNA sequence: TGCGCCAGCAGCCAAGATCATACCGTGAGCACTGAAGCTTTCTTT. This gives the protein CASSQDHTVSTEAFF.

V usage is TRBV5-8 and J usage is TRBJ2-4; TRBD1 aligns across 7 bases. Germline CDR1 and CDR2: SGHTS and YDEGEE. The CDR3 loop spans 14 amino acids. J gave up 9 bases and V 0 bases, and 6 bases lay outside the gene matches. The CDR3 sequence: CASSLGQGVGIQYF. CDR3 nucleotide sequence: TGTGCCAGCAGCTTGGGGCAGGGGGTTGGCATTCAGTACTTC.

This chain links TRBV19 with TRBJ2-2, with TRBD1 matching over 8 bases. Germline assignment: CDR1 LNHDA and CDR2 SQIVND (reference sequence). The CDR3 contains 15 residues. Unmatched junction bases numbered 7, after V lost 5 bases and J lost 5 bases. CDR3 DNA: TGTGCCAGTAGTGGCGGGACAGGTCTAACCGGGGAGCTGTTTTTT. Its translation is CASSGGTGLTGELFF.